This TCR beta chain was documented in a study of T cell changes during pregnancy in multiple sclerosis. Generated by immunoSEQ multiplex PCR, the TCRdb table keeps only in-frame clones and is missing some. The repertoire holds roughly 51,000 clones, with roughly 94% as singletons. The CDR3 spans 15 residues. After removal of 5 bases from V and 5 bases from J, the junction contained 9 bases not matched to a gene. In germline, CDR1 is SGHAT, CDR2 FQNNGV. The material sequenced was CD8+ T cells from peripheral blood mononuclear cells, taken before pregnancy. The receptor comes from a female donor with multiple sclerosis, enrolled in a pregnancy study. The rearrangement links TRBV11-2 to TRBJ2-7, with TRBD1 matching over 10 bases. In DNA form, the CDR3 reads TGTGCCAGCAGCCAGCGGGGACAGGGGCCCCACGAGCAGTACTTC. It yields the protein CASSQRGQGPHEQYF.